What follows are 30 T cell receptor beta chains derived from one specimen sequenced in a study of blood T cell repertoires in COVID-19. The repertoire was sequenced with immunoSEQ multiplex PCR; TCRdb's copy has only in-frame clones and lacks some. This table has about 120,000 clones, approximately 90% appearing once. Source material: peripheral blood. Receptors originate from a human donor with active COVID-19. The donor label of this sample is uncertain.

This clone was detected only a few times. The chain combines TRBV27 with TRBJ2-2; 7 bases fit TRBD1. CDR1 is MNHEY and CDR2 is SMNVEV in the germline V gene (reference sequence). The CDR3 sequence is 14 residues long. Trimming removed 2 bases from V and 5 bases from J; junction bases left unmatched: 2. The CDR3 DNA follows: TGTGCCAGCAGTTTAAGGGGGCGGACCGGGGAGCTGTTTTTT. It is translated as CASSLRGRTGELFF.

V is TRBV7-9 and J is TRBJ2-1; D is possibly TRBD2 (6 bases). V was clipped by 5 bases and J by 0 bases, with 11 bases between them. Germline CDR1 and CDR2: SEHNR and FQNEAQ (reference sequence). The CDR3 extends over 15 amino acids. The CDR3 region has the DNA TGTGCCAGCAGCCTTGGGGGGACCTCCTACAATGAGCAGTTCTTC. This sequence encodes CASSLGGTSYNEQFF.

The V and J genes are TRBV4-1 and TRBJ2-1; possibly TRBD1 for D (7 bases). Germline CDR1 MGHRA, CDR2 YSYEKL. Trimming left V 1 base short and J 7 bases short, with 14 bases between. The CDR3 is 15 residues long. CDR3 sequence: CASSQVARGRNEQFF. The DNA for the CDR3 is TGCGCCAGCAGCCAAGTCGCCAGGGGGAGGAATGAGCAGTTCTTC.

V usage is TRBV11-2 and J usage is TRBJ2-7, with D perhaps matching TRBD1 (6 bases). This CDR3 contains 15 residues. In germline, CDR1 is SGHAT, CDR2 FQNNGV. The V and J ends lost 5 bases and 2 bases respectively, with 16 bases between them. In DNA form, the CDR3 reads TGTGCCAGCAGCCAACGTTGGACAGATACCTACGAGCAGTACTTC. Its translation is CASSQRWTDTYEQYF.

As for this clone: Other DNA variants within this sample encode the same CDR3. The chain carries TRBV5-1 and TRBJ2-1; TRBD2 aligns across 10 bases. Germline trimming cut 1 base from V and 2 bases from J; bases unmatched to any gene: 0. The germline V gene encodes CDR1 SGHRS and CDR2 YFSETQ. This CDR3 has 15 amino acids. CDR3 nucleotides: TGCGCCAGCAGCTTGAGCGGGGGGGCCTACAATGAGCAGTTCTTC. Translation gives CASSLSGGAYNEQFF. The full variable domain, rest sourced from reference TRBV5-1 and TRBJ2-1, is KAGVTQTPRYLIKTRGQQVTLSCSPISGHRSVSWYQQTPGQGLQFLFEYFSETQRNKGNFPGRFSGRQFSNSRSEMNVSTLELGDSALYLCASSLSGGAYNEQFFGPGTRLTVL.

CDR3 bases: TGTGCCAGCGGCAGGGTAGAAACCGGGGAGCTGTTTTTT. Protein sequence: CASGRVETGELFF. The rearrangement joins TRBV12-3 or TRBV12-4 to TRBJ2-2, with TRBD1 as a possible D gene (5 bases). Trimming removed 8 bases from V and 5 bases from J, with 12 bases in between. This CDR3 is 13 amino acids long.

This clone was picked up one time. V and J are TRBV6-5 and TRBJ2-3, with a tentative D call TRBD2 (7 bases). There are 15 residues in the CDR3. V dropped 10 bases and J dropped 1 base, with 18 bases sitting between them. The germline V gene has CDR1 MNHEY and CDR2 SVGAGI. The CDR3 nucleotides read TGTGCCACCCACTTGGGGGGGCCCGGCACAGATACGCAGTATTTT. Translation: CATHLGGPGTDTQYF.

V gene TRBV7-2 combines with J gene TRBJ2-5; 8 nucleotides align to TRBD1. J lost 4 bases, V lost 2 bases, and 9 bases had no gene match. The CDR3 contains 16 residues. Germline CDR1 SGHTA, CDR2 FQGNSA. CDR3 sequence reads: CASSLSPGGASETQYF. In DNA, the CDR3 is TGTGCCAGCAGCTTAAGTCCAGGGGGCGCATCAGAGACCCAGTACTTC.

This chain joins TRBV6-2 or TRBV6-3 and TRBJ1-2, with no clear D. CDR3 size: 15 residues. CDR1 and CDR2 (germline): MNHEY, SVGEGT. V lost 0 bases, J lost 0 bases, and 8 bases lay in between. CDR3 sequence reads: CASSYSSATNYGYTF. For the CDR3, the DNA is TGTGCCAGCAGTTACTCGAGTGCCACTAACTATGGCTACACCTTC.

V and J are TRBV30 and TRBJ1-1, with D unclear. Germline-derived CDR1 and CDR2 are GTSNPN and SVGIG (reference sequence). The CDR3 runs to 13 residues. V was clipped by 0 bases and J by 3 bases, with 8 bases between them. The chain's CDR3 is CAWSVRGDTEAFF. CDR3 nucleotide sequence: TGTGCCTGGAGTGTTAGAGGTGACACTGAAGCTTTCTTT.

J is TRBJ2-7 and V is TRBV6-2 or TRBV6-3, with 12 positions matching TRBD2. After removal of 7 bases from V and 3 bases from J, the junction contained 4 bases not matched to a gene. Germline-derived CDR1 and CDR2 are MNHEY and SVGEGT. CDR3 length: 14 residues. CDR3 DNA: TGTGCCAGCAACCCGGGACTAGCGGGCTACGAGCAGTACTTC. Protein product: CASNPGLAGYEQYF.

The J gene is TRBJ1-5, the V gene TRBV6-5; 8 bases fit TRBD1. The CDR3 totals 15 residues. Trimming at V came to 4 bases and at J to 6 bases, leaving 8 bases not matched to a gene. The germline V gene has CDR1 MNHEY and CDR2 SVGAGI. CDR3 in amino acids: CASSSDNRGFQPQHF. CDR3 bases: TGTGCCAGCAGTTCCGATAACAGGGGGTTTCAGCCCCAGCATTTT.

This rearrangement joins TRBV7-2 to TRBJ1-5; 9 nucleotides line up with TRBD1. With V trimmed by 1 base and J by 7 bases, 5 bases remained unmatched. The CDR3 consists of 15 residues. Germline V gene data show CDR1 as SGHTA and CDR2 as FQGNSA. The CDR3 nucleotides are TGTGCCAGCAGCTTAGGGACAGGGGCATCCCAGCCCCAGCATTTT. Its translation is CASSLGTGASQPQHF.

The gene calls are TRBV18 and TRBJ1-5; weak D call: TRBD1 (6 bases). With 3 bases removed from V and 2 bases from J, the gap between germline ends came to 14 bases. Germline V lookup: CDR1 KGHSH, CDR2 LQKENI. This CDR3 has 16 amino acids. The CDR3 loop reads CASSPPGQRGNQPQHF. For the CDR3, the DNA is TGTGCCAGCTCACCTCCGGGACAAAGGGGCAATCAGCCCCAGCATTTT.

This chain connects TRBV5-5 to TRBJ1-6, with D perhaps TRBD1 (6 bases). V was pared by 4 bases and J by 12 bases, with 14 bases between. Germline CDR1 SGHKS, CDR2 YYEKEE (reference sequence). The length of the CDR3 is 13 residues. Here the CDR3 reads CASSKEGHGPLHF. CDR3 DNA sequence: TGTGCCAGCAGCAAAGAGGGACACGGACCCCTCCACTTT.

V is TRBV7-2 and J is TRBJ2-3, with 8 bases that match TRBD2. The CDR3 sequence is 17 residues long. Unmatched junction bases numbered 15, after V lost 2 bases and J lost 8 bases. Per the germline V gene, CDR1 is SGHTA and CDR2 is FQGNSA. The CDR3 is CASSLSGTGTRFGTQYF. The CDR3 region has the DNA TGTGCCAGCAGCTTATCGGGGACCGGGACTAGATTTGGTACGCAGTATTTT.

The rearrangement uses TRBV4-1 and TRBJ1-1, with 10 bases matching TRBD1. CDR3 length equals 15 residues. The germline V gene encodes CDR1 MGHRA and CDR2 YSYEKL. V lost 1 base and J lost 4; bases outside the gene matches: 3. In nucleotides, the CDR3 is TGCGCCAGCAGCCAAGGGACAGGGGGAAGCACTGAAGCTTTCTTT. It specifies CASSQGTGGSTEAFF.

The V gene is TRBV27, the J gene TRBJ1-1; D remains unclear. Per the germline V gene, CDR1 is MNHEY and CDR2 is SMNVEV (reference sequence). The CDR3 length is 17 residues. The V end was cut by 3 bases, the J end by 1 base, with 18 bases between. The CDR3 DNA reads TGTGCCAGCAGTTTCCTCCCACCCGGGTCCTCGAACACTGAAGCTTTCTTT. Protein: CASSFLPPGSSNTEAFF.

V is TRBV3-1 (or the pseudogene TRBV3-2) and J is TRBJ2-3; unclear D gene. Trimming cost V 2 bases and J 1 base, with 13 bases left between them. Germline assignment: CDR1 LGHDT and CDR2 YNNKEL (reference sequence). The CDR3 runs to 16 residues. CDR3 sequence (DNA): TGTGCCAGCAGCCAACGAAGAGGCTTTGGCACAGATACGCAGTATTTT. It yields the protein CASSQRRGFGTDTQYF.

The gene calls are TRBV6-5 and TRBJ1-3; 8 bases align to TRBD1. The CDR3 is 16 residues long. V dropped 2 bases and J dropped 3; count of bases not matched to a gene: 6. Per the germline V gene, CDR1 is MNHEY and CDR2 is SVGAGI. Here the CDR3 reads CASSYHPGGNGNTIYF. The DNA for the CDR3 is TGTGCCAGCAGTTACCATCCAGGGGGCAATGGAAACACCATATATTTT.

The J gene is TRBJ2-1, the V gene TRBV3-1 (or the pseudogene TRBV3-2), with D perhaps matching TRBD1 (5 bases). There are 16 residues in the CDR3. V lost 2 bases to trimming and J lost 3 bases, with 14 bases between them. Germline CDR1 is LGHDT and CDR2 is YNNKEL (reference sequence). The CDR3 region has the DNA TGTGCCAGCAGCCAATTTTCCAAGGGGCTCTACAATGAGCAGTTCTTC. This translates into CASSQFSKGLYNEQFF.

This clone was picked up one time. The chain carries TRBV5-1 and TRBJ2-7; D perhaps matches TRBD1 (5 bases). The CDR3 has 14 amino acids. CDR1 is SGHRS, CDR2 YFSETQ, per germline. Trimming stripped 0 bases from V and 2 bases from J, with 9 bases between. CDR3: CASSLGKGPYEQYF. The CDR3 nucleotides are TGCGCCAGCAGCTTGGGAAAGGGGCCCTACGAGCAGTACTTC.

This chain connects TRBV2 to TRBJ1-5; D may be TRBD1 (6 bases). V gave up 5 bases and J gave up 0 bases, with 11 bases separating them. This CDR3 comprises 15 residues. The V gene's germline CDR1 is SNHLY and CDR2 FYNNEI. The CDR3 bases are TGTGCCAGCAGTAGGACAGTGAATAGCAATCAGCCCCAGCATTTT. This encodes CASSRTVNSNQPQHF. Based on the CDR3 plus reference TRBV2 and TRBJ1-5, the full variable domain is EPEVTQTPSHQVTQMGQEVILRCVPISNHLYFYWYRQILGQKVEFLVSFYNNEISEKSEIFDDQFSVERPDGSNFTLKIRSTKLEDSAMYFCASSRTVNSNQPQHFGDGTRLSIL.

A single count supports this clone. The chain joins TRBV4-1 to TRBJ2-6; D may be TRBD1 (5 bases). CDR1 and CDR2 (germline): MGHRA, YSYEKL. Trimming removed 1 base at V and 0 bases at J, with 10 bases between. The CDR3 covers 17 residues. The CDR3 bases are TGCGCCAGCAGCCAAGGCTTAGGGGCCTCTGGGGCCAACGTCCTGACTTTC. Translating it yields CASSQGLGASGANVLTF.

The V and J genes are TRBV5-6 and TRBJ2-7, with 7 positions matching TRBD1. Germline CDR1 SGHDT, CDR2 YYEEEE. This CDR3 contains 15 residues. V was pared by 4 bases and J by 4 bases, with 11 bases of the junction left unmatched. The DNA of the CDR3 is TGTGCCAGCAGCCCGGGCCCAGGGGGTTCTTACGAGCAGTACTTC. This sequence encodes CASSPGPGGSYEQYF. Using reference TRBV5-6 and TRBJ2-7 for the parts outside the CDR3, the full variable domain is DAGVTQSPTHLIKTRGQQVTLRCSPKSGHDTVSWYQQALGQGPQFIFQYYEEEERQRGNFPDRFSGHQFPNYSSELNVNALLLGDSALYLCASSPGPGGSYEQYFGPGTRLTVT.

J is TRBJ2-3 and V is TRBV5-1; 10 bases are a match to TRBD2. Germline CDR1 is SGHRS and CDR2 is YFSETQ. This CDR3 is 15 amino acids long. V shed 5 bases and J 5 bases; nucleotides not matched to a gene: 8. CDR3 region: CASSTLAGVGDTQYF. The CDR3 DNA reads TGCGCCAGCAGTACCCTAGCGGGGGTTGGAGATACGCAGTATTTT.

This sequence joins TRBV9 and TRBJ2-3; D might be TRBD2 (6 bases). V shed 0 bases and J shed 5 bases, with 16 bases lying between them. CDR3 length: 16 amino acids. Germline V gene lookup returns CDR1 SGDLS and CDR2 YYNGEE. CDR3 nucleotides: TGTGCCAGCAGCGTAGACGGGGCGGGGAACGGAGATACGCAGTATTTT. The encoded protein is CASSVDGAGNGDTQYF.

In DNA form, the CDR3 reads TGTGCCAGCAGCGTGAGACAGGGTGGAGAGACCCAGTACTTC. It codes for CASSVRQGGETQYF. The rearrangement links TRBV7-9 to TRBJ2-5; 7 bases are a match to TRBD1. The CDR3 loop spans 14 amino acids. Trimming took 5 bases from V and 4 from J; bases not matched to a gene: 7. Germline V CDR1 and CDR2: SEHNR, FQNEAQ (reference sequence).

The gene calls are TRBV12-3 or TRBV12-4 and TRBJ1-2, with D possibly being TRBD1 (5 bases). V was cut by 5 bases and J by 8 bases, with 9 bases left in between. There are 11 residues in the CDR3. Here the CDR3 reads CASSRQSGYTF. CDR3 nucleotide sequence: TGTGCCAGCAGTAGACAGAGCGGCTACACCTTC.

The chain links TRBV5-1 to TRBJ2-2, with TRBD1 matching 7 bases. The CDR3 extends over 16 amino acids. Germline lookup yields CDR1 SGHRS and CDR2 YFSETQ. The trim removed 0 bases at V and 4 bases at J, leaving 6 bases unmatched. The DNA for the CDR3 is TGCGCCAGCAGCTTGGTCACCTCAGGGGGCACCGGGGAGCTGTTTTTT. Amino acid sequence: CASSLVTSGGTGELFF.